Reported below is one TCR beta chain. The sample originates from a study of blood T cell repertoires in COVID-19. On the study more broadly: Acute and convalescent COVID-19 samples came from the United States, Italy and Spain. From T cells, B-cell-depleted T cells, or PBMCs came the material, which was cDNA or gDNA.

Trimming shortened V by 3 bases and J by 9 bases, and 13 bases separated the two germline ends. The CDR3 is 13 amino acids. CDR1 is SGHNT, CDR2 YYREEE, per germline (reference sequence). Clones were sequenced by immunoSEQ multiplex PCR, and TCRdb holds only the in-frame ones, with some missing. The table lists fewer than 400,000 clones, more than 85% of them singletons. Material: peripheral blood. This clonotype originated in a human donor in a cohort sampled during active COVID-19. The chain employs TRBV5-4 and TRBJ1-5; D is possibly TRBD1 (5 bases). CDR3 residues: CASSSGTGGPQHF. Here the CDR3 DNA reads TGTGCCAGCAGCTCCGGGACTGGCGGGCCCCAGCATTTT.